The source of this T cell receptor (beta chain) is a study of blood T cells in healthy people across ages. Whole-study findings and limits: Among long-lived donors, naive CD4+ cells were more numerous and diversity higher than in aged donors.

On this clonotype itself: Its antigen is not identified.

Together with a sample-barcoded 5' primer, a J-beta primer mix was included in a second PCR lasting roughly 6 to 12 cycles. In TCRdb, the 5' RACE reads were re-called with MiXCR into one record per CDR3 protein. The sample yields 850,000 to 950,000 distinct CDR3 sequences, 29% seen once. The CDR3 runs to 11 residues. V lost 2 bases to trimming and J lost 10 bases, with 6 bases between them. Per germline, CDR1 SGHTA and CDR2 FQGNSA. The receptor comes from a woman of 80 years or more in good health. The chain joins TRBV7-2 to TRBJ1-5; D unresolved. Input material: blood. The CDR3 DNA reads TGTGCCAGCAGCTTAATGGGCCCCCAGCATTTT. This translates into CASSLMGPQHF.